This TCR beta chain was sequenced for a study of post-analysis software for immune sequencing data. Study-level background: Relapsing-remitting, secondary progressive and progressive-relapsing courses of multiple sclerosis were included. Notes on the study in general: Batch-matched samples strongly co-clustered by F measure. Included in a set of several TRBV segments more frequent in patients than controls were TRBV5-6, TRBV5-1 and TRBV20-1. Multiple sclerosis patients had significantly lower normalized Chao1 diversity than controls.

With respect to this clonotype: Its antigen is unknown.

The TCR beta cDNA libraries carried unique molecular identifiers. When roughly 0.85 to 11 million T cells were used, they gave hundreds of thousands of cDNA molecules. TCRdb itself ran the PCR reads through MiXCR, one entry per CDR3 protein. The sample includes a few hundred thousand distinct CDR3 sequences, 35% to 40% of them seen just once. Per germline, CDR1 MDHEN and CDR2 SYDVKM. The germline V and J ends were trimmed by 3 bases and 4 bases, with 12 bases remaining between them. The CDR3 consists of 14 residues. The clonotype originates from a girl between 5 and 17 years old with multiple sclerosis. Sequenced sample: blood. The V and J genes are TRBV28 and TRBJ1-2; D unclear. As DNA, the CDR3 is TGTGCCAGCAGTTTGGCAGAGCCCACCTATGGCTACACCTTC. This gives the protein CASSLAEPTYGYTF.